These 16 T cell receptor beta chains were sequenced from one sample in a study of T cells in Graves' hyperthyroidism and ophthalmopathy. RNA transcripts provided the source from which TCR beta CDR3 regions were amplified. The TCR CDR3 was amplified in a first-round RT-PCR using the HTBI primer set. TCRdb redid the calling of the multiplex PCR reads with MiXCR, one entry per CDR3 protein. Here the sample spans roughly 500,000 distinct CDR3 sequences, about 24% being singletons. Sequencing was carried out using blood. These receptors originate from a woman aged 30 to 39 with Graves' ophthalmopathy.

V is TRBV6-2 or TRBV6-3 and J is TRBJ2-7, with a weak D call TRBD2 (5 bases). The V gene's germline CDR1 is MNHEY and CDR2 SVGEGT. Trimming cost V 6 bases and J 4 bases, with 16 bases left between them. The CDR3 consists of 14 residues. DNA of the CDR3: TGTGCCAGCAGCCCTGTACTAGAGCGATACGAGCAGTACTTC. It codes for CASSPVLERYEQYF.

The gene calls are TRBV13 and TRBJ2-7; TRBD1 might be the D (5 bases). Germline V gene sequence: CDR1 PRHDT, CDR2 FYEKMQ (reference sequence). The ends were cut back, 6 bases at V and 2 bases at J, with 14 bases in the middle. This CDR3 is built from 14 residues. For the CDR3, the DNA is TGTGCCAGCAGACGTGGGGCGGCCGCCTACGAGCAGTACTTC. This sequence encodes CASRRGAAAYEQYF.

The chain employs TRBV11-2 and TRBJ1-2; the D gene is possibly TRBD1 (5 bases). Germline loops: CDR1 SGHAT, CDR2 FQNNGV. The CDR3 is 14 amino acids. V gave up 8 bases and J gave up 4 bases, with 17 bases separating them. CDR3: CASRGVQRGYGYTF. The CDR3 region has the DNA TGTGCCAGCCGTGGGGTCCAGAGGGGCTATGGCTACACCTTC.

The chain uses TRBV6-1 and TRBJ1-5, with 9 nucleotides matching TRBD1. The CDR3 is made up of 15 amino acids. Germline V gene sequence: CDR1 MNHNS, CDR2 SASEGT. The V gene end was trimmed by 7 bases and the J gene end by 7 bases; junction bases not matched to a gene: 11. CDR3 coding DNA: TGTGCCAGCACCGGGACAGGGCGAGTAGGGCAGCCCCAGCATTTT. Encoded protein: CASTGTGRVGQPQHF.

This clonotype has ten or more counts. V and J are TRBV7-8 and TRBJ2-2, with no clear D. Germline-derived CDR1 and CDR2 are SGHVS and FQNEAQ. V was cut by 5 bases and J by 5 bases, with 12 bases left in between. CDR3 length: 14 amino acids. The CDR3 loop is CASSHHGDTGELFF. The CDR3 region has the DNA TGTGCCAGCAGCCACCACGGAGATACCGGGGAGCTGTTTTTT.

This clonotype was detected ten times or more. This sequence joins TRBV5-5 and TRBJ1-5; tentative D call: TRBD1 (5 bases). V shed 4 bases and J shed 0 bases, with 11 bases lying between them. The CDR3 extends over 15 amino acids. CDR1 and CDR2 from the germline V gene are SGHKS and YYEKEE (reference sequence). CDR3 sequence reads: CASSATVYSNQPQHF. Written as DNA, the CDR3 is TGTGCCAGCAGCGCGACAGTATATAGCAATCAGCCCCAGCATTTT.

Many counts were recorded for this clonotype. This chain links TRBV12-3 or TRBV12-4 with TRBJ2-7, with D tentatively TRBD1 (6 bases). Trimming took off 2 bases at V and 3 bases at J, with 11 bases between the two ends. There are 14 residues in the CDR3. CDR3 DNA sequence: TGTGCCAGCAGTTTAATGGCAGGGGACTACGAGCAGTACTTC. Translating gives CASSLMAGDYEQYF.

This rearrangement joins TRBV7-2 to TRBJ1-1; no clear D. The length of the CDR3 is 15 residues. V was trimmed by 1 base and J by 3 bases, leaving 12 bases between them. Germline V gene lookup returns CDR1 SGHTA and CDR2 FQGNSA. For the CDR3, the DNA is TGTGCCAGCAGCTTAGGACGCATAGTTGACACTGAAGCTTTCTTT. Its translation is CASSLGRIVDTEAFF.

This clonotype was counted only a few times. CDR3 residues: CASSLDGGPNSPLHF. The CDR3 DNA is TGTGCCAGCAGCTTAGATGGGGGGCCTAATTCACCCCTCCACTTT. The V call is TRBV7-2, the J call TRBJ1-6; tentatively, D is TRBD1 (6 bases). CDR3 length equals 15 residues. The germline gives CDR1 SGHTA, CDR2 FQGNSA. V was trimmed by 1 base and J by 6 bases, leaving 10 bases between them.

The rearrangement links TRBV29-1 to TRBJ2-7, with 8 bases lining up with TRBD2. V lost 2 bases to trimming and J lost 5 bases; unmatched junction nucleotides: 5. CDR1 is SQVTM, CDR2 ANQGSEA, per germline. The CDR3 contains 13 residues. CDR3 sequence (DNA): TGCAGCGTTGAATTGGGCGGGGGGAACGAGCAGTACTTC. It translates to CSVELGGGNEQYF.

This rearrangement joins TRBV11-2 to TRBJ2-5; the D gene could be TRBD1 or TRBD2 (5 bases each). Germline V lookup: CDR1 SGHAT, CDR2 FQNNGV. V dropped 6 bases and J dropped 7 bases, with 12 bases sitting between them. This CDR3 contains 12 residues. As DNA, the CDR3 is TGTGCCAGCAGTAGGGGAGTTGGGACCCAGTACTTC. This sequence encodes CASSRGVGTQYF.

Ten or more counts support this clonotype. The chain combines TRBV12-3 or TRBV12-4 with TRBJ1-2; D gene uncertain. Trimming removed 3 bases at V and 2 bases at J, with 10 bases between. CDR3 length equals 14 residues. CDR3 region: CASSFPDNNYGYTF. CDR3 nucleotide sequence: TGTGCCAGCAGTTTCCCCGACAACAACTATGGCTACACCTTC.

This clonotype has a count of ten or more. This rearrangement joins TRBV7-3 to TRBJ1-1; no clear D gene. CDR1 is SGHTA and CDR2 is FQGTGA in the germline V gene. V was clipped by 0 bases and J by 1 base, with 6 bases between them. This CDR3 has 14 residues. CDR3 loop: CASSLTAANTEAFF. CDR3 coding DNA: TGTGCCAGCAGCTTAACGGCAGCGAACACTGAAGCTTTCTTT.

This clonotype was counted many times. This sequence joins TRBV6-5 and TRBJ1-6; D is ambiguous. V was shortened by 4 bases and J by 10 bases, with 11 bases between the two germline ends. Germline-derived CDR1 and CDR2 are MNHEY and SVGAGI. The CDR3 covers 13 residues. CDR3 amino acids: CASSWTPQSPLHF. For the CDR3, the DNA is TGTGCCAGCAGTTGGACGCCACAATCACCCCTCCACTTT.

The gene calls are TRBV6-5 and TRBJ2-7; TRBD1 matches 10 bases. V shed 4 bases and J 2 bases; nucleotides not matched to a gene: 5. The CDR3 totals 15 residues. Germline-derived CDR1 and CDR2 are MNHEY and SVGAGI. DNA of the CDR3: TGTGCCAGCAGTTTTACGGGACAGGGGACCTACGAGCAGTACTTC. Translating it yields CASSFTGQGTYEQYF.

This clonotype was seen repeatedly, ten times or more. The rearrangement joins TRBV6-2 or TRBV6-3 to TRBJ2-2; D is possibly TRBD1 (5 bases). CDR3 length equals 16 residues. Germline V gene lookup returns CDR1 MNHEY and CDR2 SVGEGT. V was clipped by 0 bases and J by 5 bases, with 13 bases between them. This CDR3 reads CASSYSFRDSTGELFF. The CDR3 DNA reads TGTGCCAGCAGTTACTCGTTCAGGGATAGTACCGGGGAGCTGTTTTTT.